This T cell receptor (beta chain) emerged from a study of control samples from healthy donors and cancer patients. This clone has a single count. This table comes from immunoSEQ multiplex PCR, and its TCRdb copy is limited to in-frame clones, with some not included. The sample includes about 150,000 clones, 93% of them seen just once. The CDR3 is 13 residues long. The V and J ends lost 8 bases and 5 bases respectively, with 15 bases between them. Germline V gives CDR1 MDHEN, CDR2 SYDVKM. Sequencing was performed on blood. The genes are TRBV28 and TRBJ1-2, with D perhaps TRBD1 (5 bases). The TCR comes from a man younger than 35 in good health. DNA of the CDR3: TGTGCCAGCCACTCGGGGGGGACTTATGGCTACACCTTC. It yields the protein CASHSGGTYGYTF.